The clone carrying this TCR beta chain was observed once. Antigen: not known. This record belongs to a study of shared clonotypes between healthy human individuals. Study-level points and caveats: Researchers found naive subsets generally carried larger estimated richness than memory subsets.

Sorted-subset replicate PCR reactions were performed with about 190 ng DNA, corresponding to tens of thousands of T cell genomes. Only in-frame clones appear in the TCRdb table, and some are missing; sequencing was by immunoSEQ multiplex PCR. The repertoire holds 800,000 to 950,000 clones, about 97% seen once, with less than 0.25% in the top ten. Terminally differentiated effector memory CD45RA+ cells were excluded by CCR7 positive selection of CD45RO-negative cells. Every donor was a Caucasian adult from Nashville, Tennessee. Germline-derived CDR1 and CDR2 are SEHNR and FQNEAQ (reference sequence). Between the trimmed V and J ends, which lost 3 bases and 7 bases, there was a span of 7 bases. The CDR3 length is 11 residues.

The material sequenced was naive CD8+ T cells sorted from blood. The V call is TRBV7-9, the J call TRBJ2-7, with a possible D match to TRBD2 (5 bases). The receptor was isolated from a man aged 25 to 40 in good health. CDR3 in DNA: TGTGCCAGCAGCTTGAGGGCTGAGCAGTACTTC. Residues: CASSLRAEQYF.